This T cell receptor (beta chain) was retrieved from a study of cytomegalovirus exposure and HLA in healthy donors. Study context: HLA-typed donors contributed some 77 million unique TCRs, which were held in an early data release.

60 Vbeta and 13 Jbeta primers were used in PCR. Assay used: immunoSEQ multiplex PCR; TCRdb lists only in-frame clones, some missing. The sample yields roughly 220,000 clones, roughly 80% seen once. V shed 5 bases, J shed 8 bases, and the junction held 10 bases outside the gene matches. The CDR3 is 14 amino acids. The germline V gene has CDR1 MNHEY and CDR2 SVGAGI. In regard to this clone: The antigen is undetermined.

Study observations and caveats: Despite most TCR sequences being rare, some public TCRs occurred in many donors.

The chain links TRBV6-5 to TRBJ1-2, with 8 bases fitting TRBD1. The receptor was derived from a middle-aged man in good health and CMV-seronegative. Sequences were obtained from PBMCs. The CDR3 reads CASSPMRQGPGYTF. The CDR3, as DNA: TGTGCCAGCAGTCCTATGCGACAGGGGCCGGGCTACACCTTC.